The present T cell receptor beta chain was sequenced within a study of glioma-infiltrating T cells after dendritic cell vaccination (dated by TCRdb to about 2016). In the study overall: The cohort included 15 or so glioblastoma patients drawn from Phase I and II dendritic cell vaccination trials, of whom 9 were newly diagnosed and 6 had recurrent disease. Between about 2002 and 2012, patients were given autologous tumor lysate-pulsed dendritic cell vaccination. The vaccine consisted of monocyte-derived dendritic cells cultured seven to eight days with IL-4 and GM-CSF, then pulsed overnight with autologous tumor lysate. Each patient was given three intradermal dendritic cell vaccine injections, spaced two weeks apart, in the arm below the axilla. Deep sequencing of TCR beta CDR3 regions was used to quantify tumor-infiltrating lymphocyte content and compare tumor and blood repertoires in dendritic cell-vaccinated glioblastoma patients. Survival after dendritic cell vaccination was correlated with TCR sequencing metrics such as TIL content and the overlap between tumor and blood repertoires. The paper as a whole reports these results and caveats: TCR clonality showed no direct relationship with survival, which suggests that a diverse polyclonal response may matter. After dendritic cell vaccination, a higher estimated pretreatment TIL content predicted longer time to progression and longer overall survival. The three-group TCR overlap response model was described as speculative and requiring prospective validation. The cohort was small and heterogeneous, few patients had complete blood and tumor sets, and even fewer had initial-recurrent tumor pairs.

CDR1 and CDR2 are read off the germline V gene as MNHNS and SASEGT. V loses 6 bases of germline sequence and J loses 3 bases, and the interval between the two ends is 15 bases. The CDR3 starts with the cysteine, ends with the phenylalanine, and has 16 residues. Just the 48-base CDR3 DNA is kept, in frame starting at base 1. TCRB CDR3 regions were amplified from around 2.1 ug genomic DNA, or all available DNA if less, using the immunoSEQ assay. For multiplex PCR, 60 forward primers for TCR V beta segments and 13 reverse primers for J beta segments were used. To estimate the number of reads per starting template, synthetic control templates were added to each sample at limiting dilution. The Illumina HiSeq System generated 87 bp sequencing reads. From the authors' description of their analysis: PCR and sequencing errors were removed by a nearest neighbor algorithm that merged closely related sequences. TCR overlap was measured as the percentage of unique tumor TCR beta sequences also present in the same patient's peripheral blood. The table was pulled from immuneACCESS by TCRdb, which kept in-frame rearrangements only. Such tables lose some clones; where checked, under half of the loss comes from unresolved V genes, and the rest has no known cause. The V and J calls and clone size come from that table; D and trimming were worked out from the DNA. Present in this sample are around 73,000 clones, over 75% of which were seen just once. Approximately 2.3% of the sample belongs to the ten largest clones.

Patients were selected for having adequate residual fresh-frozen tumor tissue and more than two years of available survival data. An isocitrate dehydrogenase mutation was not carried by any of the glioblastoma patients, although molecular status was otherwise variable. PBMC were collected before vaccination, two weeks after the third vaccination, and at tumor progression when it occurred. Genomic DNA was extracted with the Qiagen DNeasy Blood extraction Kit. This clone was seen more than once but under ten times. Its antigen target is currently unknown. No base quality values were provided; no much bigger clone lies one nucleotide off.

The sequencing used blood, collected before dendritic cell vaccination. This receptor chain uses TRBV6-1 and TRBJ2-6; TRBD1 is perhaps the D gene, given 6 matching bases. This TCR was sampled from a human donor with glioblastoma. The nucleotides are TGTGCCAGCAGAGAATACAGGGCGGATGGGGCCAACGTCCTGACTTTC. Translated, it gives CASREYRADGANVLTF.